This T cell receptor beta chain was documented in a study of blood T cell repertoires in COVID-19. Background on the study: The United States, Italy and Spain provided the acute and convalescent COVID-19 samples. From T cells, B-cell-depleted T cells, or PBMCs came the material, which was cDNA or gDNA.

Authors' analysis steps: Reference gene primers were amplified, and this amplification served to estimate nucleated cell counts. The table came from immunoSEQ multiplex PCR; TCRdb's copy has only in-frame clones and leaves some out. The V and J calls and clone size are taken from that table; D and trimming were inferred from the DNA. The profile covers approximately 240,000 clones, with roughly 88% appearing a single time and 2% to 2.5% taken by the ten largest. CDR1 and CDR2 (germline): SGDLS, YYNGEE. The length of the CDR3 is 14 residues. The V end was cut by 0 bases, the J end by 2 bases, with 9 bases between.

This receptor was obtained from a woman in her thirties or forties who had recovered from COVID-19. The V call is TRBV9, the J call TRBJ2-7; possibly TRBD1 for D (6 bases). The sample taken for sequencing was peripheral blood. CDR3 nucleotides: TGTGCCAGCAGCGTAGCTACAGGGACCTACGAGCAGTACTTC. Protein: CASSVATGTYEQYF.